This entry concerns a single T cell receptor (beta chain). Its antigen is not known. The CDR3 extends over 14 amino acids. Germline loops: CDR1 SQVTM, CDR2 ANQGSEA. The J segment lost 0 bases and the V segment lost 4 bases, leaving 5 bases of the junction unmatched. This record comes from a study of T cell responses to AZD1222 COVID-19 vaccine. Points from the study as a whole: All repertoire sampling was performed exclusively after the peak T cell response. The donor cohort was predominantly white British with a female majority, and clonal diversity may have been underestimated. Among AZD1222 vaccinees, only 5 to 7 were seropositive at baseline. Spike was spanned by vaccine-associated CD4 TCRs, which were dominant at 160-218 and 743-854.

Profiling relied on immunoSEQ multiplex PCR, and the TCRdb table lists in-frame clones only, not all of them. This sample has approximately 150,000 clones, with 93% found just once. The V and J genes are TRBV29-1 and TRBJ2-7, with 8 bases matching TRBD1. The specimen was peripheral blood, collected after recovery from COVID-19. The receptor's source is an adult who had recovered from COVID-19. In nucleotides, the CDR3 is TGCAGCGTTGCCTCGACAGGGGACTCCTACGAGCAGTACTTC. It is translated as CSVASTGDSYEQYF.